Reported below is one T cell receptor beta chain. The ends were cut back, 3 bases at V and 3 bases at J, with 9 bases in the middle. CDR3 size: 14 residues. Per the germline V gene, CDR1 is KGHSY and CDR2 is FQNENV. Only in-frame clones appear in the TCRdb table, and some are missing; sequencing was by immunoSEQ multiplex PCR. The data hold 30,000 to 35,000 clones, with roughly nine tenths observed a single time. This sample is part of a study of T cell changes during pregnancy in multiple sclerosis. The origin of this receptor is a female donor with multiple sclerosis, enrolled in a pregnancy study. This rearrangement joins TRBV16 to TRBJ1-5; D is unresolved. Material: CD8+ T cells from peripheral blood mononuclear cells, obtained before pregnancy. The CDR3 protein is CASSQGQDNQPQHF. CDR3 DNA sequence: TGTGCCAGCAGCCAGGGCCAGGACAATCAGCCCCAGCATTTT.